This T cell receptor (beta chain) was captured by sequencing in a study of blood T cell repertoires in COVID-19. Study processing details: How many nucleated cells were present was estimated from reference gene primer amplification. Profiled with immunoSEQ multiplex PCR; TCRdb holds only in-frame clones, not every one. V and J calls plus clone size are reproduced from that table; the DNA served to infer D and trimming. The sample contains hundreds of thousands of clones, roughly 90% of which appear only once. Source material: peripheral blood. This TCR was sampled from a woman between 35 and 50 years old with COVID-19, enrolled during active disease.

CDR3: CASSQERFMNSPLHF. The CDR3 DNA sequence: TGCGCCAGCAGCCAAGAGAGGTTTATGAATTCACCCCTCCACTTT. The chain joins TRBV4-3 to TRBJ1-6; D gene uncertain. The CDR3 is 15 residues long. The ends were cut back, 0 bases at V and 7 bases at J, with 10 bases in the middle. Looked up from germline, CDR1 is LGHNA and CDR2 is YSLEER.